These 29 T cell receptor beta chains were sequenced from one sample in a study of response to subunit inactivated influenza vaccine. From the RT-PCR reads, TCRdb called clonotypes with MiXCR, one entry per CDR3 protein. The data show over 750,000 distinct CDR3 sequences, with about 20% seen just once and more than 8.5% held by the top ten. The source material was PBMCs from blood, sampled 4 to 6 days after vaccination. The receptors were sampled from a man aged 50 to 59 who received an inactivated influenza vaccine.

This clonotype occurred a few times. V and J are TRBV5-6 and TRBJ2-3; 7 bases fit TRBD2. The length of the CDR3 is 15 residues. The V gene's germline CDR1 is SGHDT and CDR2 YYEEEE. The V segment lost 4 bases and the J segment 3 bases; nucleotides outside the gene matches: 8. The CDR3 loop reads CASSGMGAGTDTQYF. CDR3 nucleotide sequence: TGTGCCAGCAGCGGGATGGGAGCGGGGACAGATACGCAGTATTTT.

The chain has TRBV11-2 and TRBJ2-1; weak D call: TRBD2 (5 bases). The V and J ends lost 0 bases and 5 bases respectively, with 11 bases between them. Germline V gene lookup returns CDR1 SGHAT and CDR2 FQNNGV. This CDR3 contains 15 residues. For the CDR3, the DNA is TGTGCCAGCAGCTTAGATGGCGGGCTAAACAATGAGCAGTTCTTC. Encoded protein: CASSLDGGLNNEQFF.

This clonotype was found a few times. The rearrangement joins TRBV5-1 to TRBJ2-5; 8 nucleotides line up with TRBD2. The CDR3 loop spans 14 amino acids. CDR1 SGHRS and CDR2 YFSETQ come from the germline V gene. The V and J ends lost 4 bases and 5 bases, in that order; junction bases with no gene match: 7. The CDR3 here is CASSSSGVAETQYF. CDR3 coding DNA: TGCGCCAGCAGCAGTAGCGGGGTGGCGGAGACCCAGTACTTC.

This rearrangement joins TRBV5-1 to TRBJ2-7; D may match TRBD1 or TRBD2 (5 bases each). Trimming cost V 8 bases and J 0 bases, with 21 bases left between them. The CDR3 consists of 16 residues. Germline assignment: CDR1 SGHRS and CDR2 YFSETQ. DNA of the CDR3: TGCGCCAGTTCCCAAAGCCGGGGACCGAACTCCTACGAGCAGTACTTC. This gives the protein CASSQSRGPNSYEQYF.

This clonotype was detected a few times. The chain couples TRBV6-1 to TRBJ2-2; 9 nucleotides line up with TRBD2. This CDR3 has 16 amino acids. Germline-derived CDR1 and CDR2 are MNHNS and SASEGT. V lost 4 bases, J lost 0 bases, and 3 bases stayed unmatched. CDR3 residues: CASSGTSVTNTGELFF. CDR3 sequence (DNA): TGTGCCAGCAGTGGGACTAGCGTAACGAACACCGGGGAGCTGTTTTTT.

This chain joins TRBV5-1 and TRBJ2-1; D might be TRBD1 or TRBD2, each matching 5 bases. Trimming stripped 9 bases from V and 10 bases from J, with 17 bases between. Per germline, CDR1 SGHRS and CDR2 YFSETQ. This CDR3 comprises 12 residues. CDR3 in amino acids: CATARDLGEQFF. CDR3 nucleotides: TGCGCCACCGCCCGGGACCTGGGGGAGCAGTTCTTC.

The chain couples TRBV6-1 to TRBJ2-3; D gene unclear. CDR3 length equals 13 residues. Germline assignment: CDR1 MNHNS and CDR2 SASEGT. V dropped 6 bases and J dropped 6 bases, with 13 bases sitting between them. Here the CDR3 reads CASRNGRWDTQYF. CDR3 DNA: TGTGCCAGCAGGAACGGCCGTTGGGATACGCAGTATTTT.

This clonotype was found a few times. The junction does not match germline at one end; this may be a read error. This chain uses TRBV28 with TRBJ1-1, with D unclear. This CDR3 contains 15 residues. Germline loops: CDR1 MDHEN, CDR2 SYDVKM. CDR3 protein: CASSFRLLTNAEAFF. As DNA, the CDR3 is TGTGCCAGCAGTTTTAGACTTTTAACGAACGCTGAAGCTTTCTTT.

This clonotype was picked up a small number of times. This chain links TRBV25-1 with TRBJ1-2; 8 nucleotides match TRBD1. CDR1 and CDR2 from the germline V gene are MGHDK and SYGVNS. The CDR3 length is 14 residues. Losses at the gene ends were 2 bases for V and 7 bases for J; bases not matched to a gene: 6. The CDR3 sequence is CASSEGQGASGYTF. The CDR3 nucleotides are TGTGCCAGCAGTGAAGGACAGGGAGCAAGTGGCTACACCTTC.

The J gene is TRBJ1-5, the V gene TRBV20-1, with D possibly being TRBD1 (5 bases). This CDR3 contains 12 residues. V lost 0 bases and J 5 bases, leaving 5 bases between the germline ends. Germline V gene sequence: CDR1 DFQATT, CDR2 SNEGSKA (reference sequence). The CDR3 loop is CSAREGHQPQHF. As DNA, the CDR3 is TGCAGTGCTAGAGAGGGACATCAGCCCCAGCATTTT.

The sample holds a few counts of this clonotype. The V gene is TRBV20-1, the J gene TRBJ2-2; D is unresolved. The germline V gene encodes CDR1 DFQATT and CDR2 SNEGSKA (reference sequence). The CDR3 loop spans 13 amino acids. Trimming left V 3 bases short and J 4 bases short, with 9 bases between. CDR3 protein: CSASRQRTGELFF. The CDR3 region has the DNA TGCAGTGCTAGCCGCCAACGCACCGGGGAGCTGTTTTTT.

The table lists this clonotype with many counts. The chain uses TRBV7-2 and TRBJ2-7; D uncertain. Trimming shortened V by 1 base and J by 0 bases, and 7 bases separated the two germline ends. CDR1 is SGHTA, CDR2 FQGNSA, per germline. The CDR3 extends over 14 amino acids. For the CDR3, the DNA is TGTGCCAGCAGCTTAGGTAGAAACTCCTACGAGCAGTACTTC. This encodes CASSLGRNSYEQYF.

This clonotype occurred a few times. The V and J genes are TRBV29-1 and TRBJ2-3, with D possibly TRBD2 on 6 matching bases. The V end lost 6 bases, the J end lost 2 bases, and 15 bases lay between the germline ends. The CDR3 length is 14 residues. Germline V gene lookup returns CDR1 SQVTM and CDR2 ANQGSEA. The CDR3 loop reads CSVGSGAYTDTQYF. As DNA, the CDR3 is TGCAGCGTGGGTAGCGGAGCTTACACAGATACGCAGTATTTT.

The genes are TRBV7-2 and TRBJ2-2; TRBD2 matches at 8 bases. This CDR3 region has 17 residues. With 2 bases clipped from V and 0 bases from J, the junction kept 5 bases outside the gene matches. CDR1 and CDR2 (germline): SGHTA, FQGNSA. In DNA, the CDR3 is TGTGCCAGCAGCTTAATCAGCGGGAGCGCGAACACCGGGGAGCTGTTTTTT. Translated, it gives CASSLISGSANTGELFF.

The chain links TRBV10-3 to TRBJ2-7; 11 bases are a match to TRBD1. CDR3 size: 16 residues. After removal of 2 bases from V and 3 bases from J, the junction contained 6 bases not matched to a gene. In germline, CDR1 is ENHRY, CDR2 SYGVKD. The CDR3 reads CAISEKGQGVGYEQYF. CDR3 sequence (DNA): TGTGCCATCAGTGAGAAGGGACAGGGGGTAGGCTACGAGCAGTACTTC.

This clonotype was seen a handful of times. The gene calls are TRBV7-9 and TRBJ2-5; D is perhaps TRBD1 or TRBD2 (5 bases each). The CDR3 runs to 13 residues. CDR1 is SEHNR, CDR2 FQNEAQ, per germline (reference sequence). Trimming pared 5 bases from V and 7 bases from J, leaving 14 bases between. The CDR3 is CASSPGTVGTQYF. CDR3 nucleotides: TGTGCCAGCAGCCCAGGGACGGTGGGGACCCAGTACTTC.

This clonotype has more than one count but fewer than ten. The gene calls are TRBV5-5 and TRBJ2-7, with D unclear. Trimming pared 9 bases from V and 2 bases from J, leaving 15 bases between. This CDR3 has 13 residues. Germline CDR1 and CDR2: SGHKS and YYEKEE (reference sequence). The DNA of the CDR3 is TGTGCCATGGGCCCCGGGCTAGCCTACGAGCAGTACTTC. Its translation is CAMGPGLAYEQYF.

There are a few counts of this clonotype. The chain employs TRBV12-3 or TRBV12-4 and TRBJ1-1; the D gene is possibly TRBD1 (5 bases). The CDR3 spans 14 residues. V lost 3 bases and J 4 bases, leaving 12 bases between the germline ends. CDR3 bases: TGTGCCAGCAGTTTTGGGGCTCGGATCACTGAAGCTTTCTTT. This sequence encodes CASSFGARITEAFF.

With respect to this clonotype: One end of the junction fails to match germline, which may point to a read error. This chain links TRBV20-1 with TRBJ1-2; D may be TRBD1 (5 bases). CDR1 is DFQATT and CDR2 is SNEGSKA in the germline V gene (reference sequence). This CDR3 region has 12 residues. CDR3 amino acids: CSARGHVYGYTF. CDR3 bases: TGCAGTGCCAGAGGACATGTCTATGGCTACACCTTC.

This clonotype was detected ten times or more. The CDR3 DNA reads TGCGCCAGCAGCCAAGTTTCGTCACGCACAGATACGCAGTATTTT. This translates into CASSQVSSRTDTQYF. This chain joins TRBV4-1 and TRBJ2-3; the D is unclear. The germline CDR1 and CDR2 sequences are MGHRA and YSYEKL. CDR3 size: 15 residues. Trimming took 1 base from V and 1 from J, leaving 9 bases between them.

This clonotype was seen at least ten times. The chain joins TRBV6-1 to TRBJ2-1; D perhaps matches TRBD2 (6 bases). Germline CDR1 reads MNHNS; CDR2 reads SASEGT. The CDR3 extends over 15 amino acids. V dropped 11 bases and J dropped 4 bases, with 21 bases sitting between them. The chain's CDR3 is CAAASGTGTYNEQFF. For the CDR3, the DNA is TGTGCCGCCGCCTCCGGTACCGGGACTTACAATGAGCAGTTCTTC.

The chain employs TRBV2 and TRBJ1-1; D may be TRBD1 (6 bases). Germline V gene lookup returns CDR1 SNHLY and CDR2 FYNNEI. The CDR3 has 14 residues. V was clipped by 6 bases and J by 5 bases, with 16 bases between them. The CDR3 sequence is CASRYRDEWTEAFF. The CDR3 region has the DNA TGTGCCAGCAGGTACAGGGACGAATGGACTGAAGCTTTCTTT. The whole variable domain, remainder taken from reference TRBV2 and TRBJ1-1, is EPEVTQTPSHQVTQMGQEVILRCVPISNHLYFYWYRQILGQKVEFLVSFYNNEISEKSEIFDDQFSVERPDGSNFTLKIRSTKLEDSAMYFCASRYRDEWTEAFFGQGTRLTVV.

The chain joins TRBV29-1 to TRBJ1-1; D might be TRBD1 (5 bases). The CDR3 is made up of 15 amino acids. Germline V CDR1 and CDR2: SQVTM, ANQGSEA. Trimming shortened V by 4 bases and J by 6 bases, and 21 bases separated the two germline ends. CDR3 nucleotide sequence: TGCAGCGTTGGGATGGGCGGCGGGGGGGTGCCTGAAGCTTTCTTT. Translated: CSVGMGGGGVPEAFF.

This clonotype has only one observation. The junction differs from germline at one of its ends, possibly a read error. This chain connects TRBV15 to TRBJ2-3, with 8 nucleotides matching TRBD2. Per germline, CDR1 LNHNV and CDR2 YYDKDF (reference sequence). This CDR3 comprises 13 residues. CDR3 region: CASRGLVTDTQFF. CDR3 in DNA: TGTGCCAGCCGGGGACTAGTAACAGATACGCAGTTTTTT.

V is TRBV6-5 and J is TRBJ1-2; 7 nucleotides align to TRBD1. CDR3 length: 14 amino acids. Germline values: CDR1 MNHEY, CDR2 SVGAGI. With V trimmed by 3 bases and J by 1 base, 2 bases remained unmatched. The DNA of the CDR3 is TGTGCCAGCAGTTATGACAGGGTTAACTATGGCTACACCTTC. Translating it yields CASSYDRVNYGYTF.

The chain links TRBV6-2 or TRBV6-3 to TRBJ1-5, with no clear D. The CDR3 runs to 15 residues. The germline V and J ends were trimmed by 5 bases and 4 bases, with 15 bases remaining between them. CDR1 is MNHEY, CDR2 SVGEGT, per germline. The chain's CDR3 is CASSQQFFGNQPQHF. In DNA, the CDR3 is TGTGCCAGCAGTCAACAGTTTTTTGGAAATCAGCCCCAGCATTTT.

This clonotype was seen a few times. The rearrangement joins TRBV12-3 or TRBV12-4 to TRBJ1-2; no clear D. The CDR3 extends over 13 amino acids. V lost 6 bases and J 4 bases, leaving 12 bases between the germline ends. CDR3 protein: CASRGNQIYGYTF. The CDR3 DNA sequence: TGTGCCAGCAGAGGAAACCAAATCTATGGCTACACCTTC.

This clonotype was detected many times. J is TRBJ2-5 and V is TRBV6-5; a weak D match, TRBD2 (6 bases). The length of the CDR3 is 14 residues. Germline CDR1 and CDR2: MNHEY and SVGAGI. The V end was cut by 0 bases, the J end by 5 bases, with 10 bases between. CDR3: CASSYSGGSETQYF. DNA for the CDR3: TGTGCCAGCAGTTACTCGGGAGGCAGTGAGACCCAGTACTTC.

The rearrangement joins TRBV10-3 to TRBJ2-5; 9 positions match TRBD2. With 2 bases clipped from V and 5 bases from J, the junction kept 12 bases outside the gene matches. In germline, CDR1 is ENHRY, CDR2 SYGVKD. The CDR3 has 17 amino acids. Here the CDR3 DNA reads TGTGCCATCAGTGAGGTTGTAGTTCTAGCGGGGCGCGAGACCCAGTACTTC. Translating gives CAISEVVVLAGRETQYF.